These 15 T cell receptor beta chains were all obtained from the same sample, sequenced in a study of Graves' ophthalmopathy and Graves' hyperthyroidism. The authors amplified TCR beta CDR3 regions from RNA transcripts. First-round RT-PCR used HTBI primers; second-round multiplex PCR followed. Via MiXCR, TCRdb re-called the multiplex PCR reads, giving one row per CDR3 protein. The sample yields fewer than 250,000 distinct CDR3 sequences, approximately 28% seen once. Sequenced: peripheral blood. These receptors were taken from a middle-aged man with Graves' ophthalmopathy.

This clonotype was seen at least ten times. The chain combines TRBV28 with TRBJ2-7; the match to TRBD2 covers 10 bases. Germline assignment: CDR1 MDHEN and CDR2 SYDVKM. The V segment lost 6 bases and the J segment 3 bases; nucleotides outside the gene matches: 5. This CDR3 has 14 residues. The CDR3: CASSKTSGIYEQYF. Here the CDR3 DNA reads TGTGCCAGCAGCAAAACTAGCGGGATCTACGAGCAGTACTTC.

This clonotype showed up many times. J is TRBJ1-5 and V is TRBV4-1; TRBD1 matches at 7 bases. With 1 base clipped from V and 6 bases from J, the junction kept 3 bases outside the gene matches. The CDR3 contains 14 residues. From germline, CDR1 is MGHRA and CDR2 YSYEKL. CDR3 nucleotide sequence: TGCGCCAGCAGCCAAGGGGAGGGGGCTCAGCCCCAGCATTTT. Translated: CASSQGEGAQPQHF.

The rearrangement uses TRBV6-1 and TRBJ2-7; 9 positions match TRBD2. Per the germline V gene, CDR1 is MNHNS and CDR2 is SASEGT. The trim removed 7 bases at V and 6 bases at J, leaving 10 bases unmatched. This CDR3 has 14 residues. The chain's CDR3 is CASTLAGGRGEQYF. The CDR3 nucleotides are TGTGCCAGCACCTTAGCCGGCGGGAGGGGCGAGCAGTACTTC.

Many counts were recorded for this clonotype. This chain uses TRBV28 with TRBJ2-6, with D unresolved. This CDR3 region has 16 residues. Trimming stripped 4 bases from V and 0 bases from J, with 10 bases between. Germline lookup yields CDR1 MDHEN and CDR2 SYDVKM. The CDR3 DNA reads TGTGCCAGCAGTTCAACTGACCGCTCTGGGGCCAACGTCCTGACTTTC. This codes for CASSSTDRSGANVLTF.

There are many counts of this clonotype. No conserved phenylalanine or tryptophan is present at the end of the CDR3, so a read error is the likely explanation. The chain couples TRBV6-2 or TRBV6-3 to TRBJ2-5; a possible D gene is TRBD1 (6 bases). V was trimmed by 2 bases and J by 3 bases, leaving 13 bases between them. CDR1 and CDR2 (germline): MNHEY, SVGEGT. CDR3 length: 15 amino acids. CDR3 nucleotides: TGTGCCAGCAGTTACAAGGGCAGGGGAGAAGAGACCCAGTACCTC. Protein: CASSYKGRGEETQYL.

The sample holds many counts of this clonotype. The chain uses TRBV7-9 and TRBJ2-5, with a tentative D call TRBD1 (6 bases). Per the germline V gene, CDR1 is SEHNR and CDR2 is FQNEAQ (reference sequence). The CDR3 consists of 17 residues. V shed 5 bases and J shed 5 bases, with 24 bases lying between them. Here the CDR3 DNA reads TGTGCCAGCAGCGCCTTAGGGGGTGACGATTGGGGCGAGACCCAGTACTTC. It translates to CASSALGGDDWGETQYF.

This clonotype has a single count. The chain has TRBV29-1 and TRBJ2-3; D possibly corresponds to TRBD2 (5 bases). The CDR3 consists of 12 residues. The ends were cut back, 3 bases at V and 4 bases at J, with 8 bases in the middle. Germline V gene data show CDR1 as SQVTM and CDR2 as ANQGSEA. The CDR3 region has the DNA TGCAGCGTTGAGGGAGTCTCAGATACGCAGTATTTT. The encoded protein is CSVEGVSDTQYF.

This clonotype was seen ten or more times. The chain carries TRBV2 and TRBJ2-5; no definite D call. The CDR3 consists of 13 residues. Germline loops: CDR1 SNHLY, CDR2 FYNNEI. Between the trimmed V and J ends, which lost 2 bases and 2 bases, there was a span of 6 bases. The CDR3 DNA is TGTGCCAGCAGTGAACGGCGGCAAGAGACCCAGTACTTC. Its protein product is CASSERRQETQYF.

For this clonotype: At one end, the junction sequence differs from germline, possibly due to a read error. The rearrangement joins TRBV27 to TRBJ1-1, with D possibly matching TRBD1 (5 bases). The CDR3 is 15 residues long. CDR1 and CDR2 from the germline V gene are MNHEY and SMNVEV (reference sequence). DNA of the CDR3: TGTGCCGGCAGGACCTCGCGGGGGTGGGACACTGAAGCTTTCTTT. It is translated as CAGRTSRGWDTEAFF.

This clonotype showed up just a few times. The rearrangement links TRBV6-2 or TRBV6-3 to TRBJ1-6; no clear D. V was trimmed by 6 bases and J by 7 bases, leaving 10 bases between them. The CDR3 spans 13 residues. Germline V lookup: CDR1 MNHEY, CDR2 SVGEGT. The CDR3 DNA is TGTGCCAGCAGACGTCAGTCGAATTCACCCCTCCACTTT. Translated, it gives CASRRQSNSPLHF.

The sample holds many counts of this clonotype. For the CDR3, the DNA is TGTGCCAGCTCACCGGTCCTGATGGACGAGCAGTACTTC. Its protein is CASSPVLMDEQYF. This rearrangement joins TRBV18 to TRBJ2-7; D is unresolved. This CDR3 spans 13 amino acids. Looked up from germline, CDR1 is KGHSH and CDR2 is LQKENI. Trimming shortened V by 3 bases and J by 5 bases, and 11 bases separated the two germline ends.

In its sample, this clonotype was seen many times. The chain joins TRBV14 to TRBJ2-2; the match to TRBD1 covers 7 bases. V dropped 0 bases and J dropped 4; count of bases not matched to a gene: 5. This CDR3 spans 16 amino acids. Germline CDR1 and CDR2: SGHDN and FVKESK. The CDR3: CASSQESGTATGELFF. DNA for the CDR3: TGTGCCAGCAGCCAAGAAAGTGGGACAGCCACCGGGGAGCTGTTTTTT.

Notes on this clonotype: The junction does not match germline at one end; this may be a read error. The chain carries TRBV2 and TRBJ1-1, with D possibly matching TRBD1 (6 bases). Germline-derived CDR1 and CDR2 are SNHLY and FYNNEI. The CDR3 runs 14 residues. The CDR3 nucleotides read TGTGCCGGCAGTGTGACAGGTGTTGGTGCTGAAGCTTTCTTT. Residues: CAGSVTGVGAEAFF.

The sample holds many counts of this clonotype. The CDR3 DNA is TGCGCCAGCAGCCAAGAATCCGGGTCAAACTACGAGCAGTACTTC. It translates to CASSQESGSNYEQYF. This rearrangement joins TRBV4-1 to TRBJ2-7, with D unclear. The V gene's germline CDR1 is MGHRA and CDR2 YSYEKL. V was clipped by 0 bases and J by 3 bases, with 12 bases between them. This CDR3 region has 15 residues.

This clonotype was seen at least ten times. The chain couples TRBV12-5 to TRBJ1-5; D remains unclear. The ends were cut back, 7 bases at V and 2 bases at J, with 12 bases in the middle. This CDR3 comprises 14 residues. Germline CDR1 LGHNT, CDR2 FRNRAP. The CDR3 region is CASVGQVGNQPQHF. The CDR3, as DNA: TGTGCTAGTGTTGGGCAGGTGGGCAATCAGCCCCAGCATTTT.